The 3 T cell receptor beta chains listed next were all sequenced from one sample in a study of T-cell reconstitution after alpha-beta-depleted transplantation in children. Preparation of the TCRbeta library involved a method that used unique molecular identifiers. TCRdb reprocessed the PCR reads via MiXCR and lists one record per CDR3 protein. The sample lists some 300,000 distinct CDR3 sequences, approximately 10% occurring once. This material consisted of PBMCs from the stem cell graft donor, taken from the stem cell graft. The receptor source for this set is a human donor who donated a stem cell graft to a child with acute lymphoblastic leukemia.

This clonotype has at least ten counts. The chain carries TRBV6-2 or TRBV6-3 and TRBJ2-7, with D perhaps TRBD2 (6 bases). The V end lost 6 bases, the J end lost 8 bases, and 20 bases lay between the germline ends. Germline CDR1 reads MNHEY; CDR2 reads SVGEGT. The CDR3 runs 14 residues. CDR3 loop: CASSYGGIPSQQYF. The CDR3 bases are TGTGCCAGCAGCTATGGGGGGATTCCCTCCCAGCAGTACTTC.

This clonotype occurred many times. The gene calls are TRBV18 and TRBJ2-2; D is unresolved. V was trimmed by 1 base and J by 0 bases, leaving 12 bases between them. Germline assignment: CDR1 KGHSH and CDR2 LQKENI. The CDR3 contains 17 residues. CDR3: CASSPRVTHANTGELFF. The CDR3 DNA sequence: TGTGCCAGCTCACCACGGGTGACACACGCGAACACCGGGGAGCTGTTTTTT. Complete variable domain (other parts from reference TRBV18 and TRBJ2-2): NAGVMQNPRHLVRRRGQEARLRCSPMKGHSHVYWYRQLPEEGLKFMVYLQKENIIDESGMPKERFSAEFPKEGPSILRIQQVVRGDSAAYFCASSPRVTHANTGELFFGEGSRLTVL.

This clonotype was seen a handful of times. The chain carries TRBV25-1 and TRBJ2-3; D unclear. The CDR3 runs to 14 residues. Trimming shortened V by 3 bases and J by 1 base, and 8 bases separated the two germline ends. Germline values: CDR1 MGHDK, CDR2 SYGVNS. CDR3 DNA sequence: TGTGCCAGCAGTGATTCGTTGGGCACAGATACGCAGTATTTT. Amino acid sequence: CASSDSLGTDTQYF.